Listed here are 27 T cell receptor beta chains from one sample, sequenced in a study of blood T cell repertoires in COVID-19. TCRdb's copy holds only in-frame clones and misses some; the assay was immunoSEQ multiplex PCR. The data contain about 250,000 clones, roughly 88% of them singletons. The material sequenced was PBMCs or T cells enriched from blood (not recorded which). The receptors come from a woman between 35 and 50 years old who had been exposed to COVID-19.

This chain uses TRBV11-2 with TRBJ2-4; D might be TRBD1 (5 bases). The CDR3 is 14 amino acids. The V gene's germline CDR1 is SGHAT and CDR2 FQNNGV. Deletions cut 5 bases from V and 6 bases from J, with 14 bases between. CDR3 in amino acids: CASSLQGWGNIQYF. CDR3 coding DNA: TGTGCCAGCAGCCTGCAGGGTTGGGGAAACATTCAGTACTTC.

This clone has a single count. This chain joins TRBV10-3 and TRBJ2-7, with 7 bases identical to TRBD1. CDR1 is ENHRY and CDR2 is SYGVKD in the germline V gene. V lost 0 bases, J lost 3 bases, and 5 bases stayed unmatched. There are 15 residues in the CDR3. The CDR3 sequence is CAISESETGIYEQYF. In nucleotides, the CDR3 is TGTGCCATCAGTGAGTCGGAGACAGGGATCTACGAGCAGTACTTC.

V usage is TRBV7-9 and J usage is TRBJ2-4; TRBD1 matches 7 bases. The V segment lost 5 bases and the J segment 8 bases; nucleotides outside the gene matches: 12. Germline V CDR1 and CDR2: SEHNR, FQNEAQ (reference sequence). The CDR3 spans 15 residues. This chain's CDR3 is CASSPAGTAGDIQYF. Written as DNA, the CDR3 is TGTGCCAGCAGCCCTGCCGGGACAGCTGGCGACATTCAGTACTTC.

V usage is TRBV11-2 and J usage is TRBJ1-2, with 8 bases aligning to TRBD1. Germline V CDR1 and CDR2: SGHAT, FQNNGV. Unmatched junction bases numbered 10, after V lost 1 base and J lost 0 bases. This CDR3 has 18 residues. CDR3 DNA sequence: TGTGCCAGCAGCTTAGTAAGACAGGGGCATATGACTAACTATGGCTACACCTTC. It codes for CASSLVRQGHMTNYGYTF.

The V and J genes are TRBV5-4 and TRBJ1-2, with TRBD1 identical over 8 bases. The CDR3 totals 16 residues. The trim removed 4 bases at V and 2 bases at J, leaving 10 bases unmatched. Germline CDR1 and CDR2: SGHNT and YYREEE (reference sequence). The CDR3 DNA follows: TGTGCCAGCAGCGGAGGACAGGGAGGTCCCAACTATGGCTACACCTTC. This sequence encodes CASSGGQGGPNYGYTF.

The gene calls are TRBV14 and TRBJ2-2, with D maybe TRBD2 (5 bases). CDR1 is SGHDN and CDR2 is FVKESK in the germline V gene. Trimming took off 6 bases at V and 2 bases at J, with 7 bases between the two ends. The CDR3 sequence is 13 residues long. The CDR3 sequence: CASRTGNTGELFF. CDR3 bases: TGTGCCAGCAGAACGGGAAACACCGGGGAGCTGTTTTTT.

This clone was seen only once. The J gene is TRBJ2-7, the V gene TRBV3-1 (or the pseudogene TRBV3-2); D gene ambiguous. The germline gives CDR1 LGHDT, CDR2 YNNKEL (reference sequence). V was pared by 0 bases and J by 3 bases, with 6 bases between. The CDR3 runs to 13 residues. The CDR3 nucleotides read TGTGCCAGCAGCCAAGACGGTGGCTACGAGCAGTACTTC. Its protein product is CASSQDGGYEQYF.

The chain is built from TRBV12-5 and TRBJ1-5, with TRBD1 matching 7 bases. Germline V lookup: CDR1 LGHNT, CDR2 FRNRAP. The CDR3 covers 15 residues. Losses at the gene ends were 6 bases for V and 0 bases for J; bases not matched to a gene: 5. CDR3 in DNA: TGTGCTAGTGGCCCAGGGGACAGTAGCAATCAGCCCCAGCATTTT. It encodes CASGPGDSSNQPQHF.

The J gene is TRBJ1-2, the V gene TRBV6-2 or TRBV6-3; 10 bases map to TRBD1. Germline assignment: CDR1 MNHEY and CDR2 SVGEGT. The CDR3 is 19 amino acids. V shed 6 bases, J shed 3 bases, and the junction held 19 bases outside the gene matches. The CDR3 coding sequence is TGTGCCAGCAGCTTCCCTACCGGGACAGGGGAGTTATTTGACTATGGCTACACCTTC. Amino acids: CASSFPTGTGELFDYGYTF.

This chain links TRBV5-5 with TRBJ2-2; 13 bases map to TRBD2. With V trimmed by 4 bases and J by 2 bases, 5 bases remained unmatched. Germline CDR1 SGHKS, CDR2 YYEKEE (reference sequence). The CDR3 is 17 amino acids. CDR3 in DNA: TGTGCCAGCAGCCCAGGACTAGCGGGGGATAACACCGGGGAGCTGTTTTTT. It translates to CASSPGLAGDNTGELFF.

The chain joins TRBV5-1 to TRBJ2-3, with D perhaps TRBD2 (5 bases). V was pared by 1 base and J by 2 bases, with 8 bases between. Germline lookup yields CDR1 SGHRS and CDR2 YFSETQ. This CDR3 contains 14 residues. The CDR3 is CASSLFRDTDTQYF. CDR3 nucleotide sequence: TGCGCCAGCAGCTTGTTTCGGGACACAGATACGCAGTATTTT. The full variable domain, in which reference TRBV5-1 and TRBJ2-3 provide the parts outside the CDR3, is KAGVTQTPRYLIKTRGQQVTLSCSPISGHRSVSWYQQTPGQGLQFLFEYFSETQRNKGNFPGRFSGRQFSNSRSEMNVSTLELGDSALYLCASSLFRDTDTQYFGPGTRLTVL.

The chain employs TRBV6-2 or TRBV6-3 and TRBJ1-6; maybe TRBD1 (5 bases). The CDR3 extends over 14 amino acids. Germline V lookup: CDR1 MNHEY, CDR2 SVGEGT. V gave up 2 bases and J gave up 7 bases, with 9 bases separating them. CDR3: CASSYQGENSPLHF. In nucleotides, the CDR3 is TGTGCCAGCAGTTACCAGGGTGAGAATTCACCCCTCCACTTT.

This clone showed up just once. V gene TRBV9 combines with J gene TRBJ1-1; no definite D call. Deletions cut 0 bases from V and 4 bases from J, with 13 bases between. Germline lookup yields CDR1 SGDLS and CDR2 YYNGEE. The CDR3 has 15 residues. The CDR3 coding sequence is TGTGCCAGCAGCGTAGAGAACAGCCTCCCCACTGAAGCTTTCTTT. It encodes CASSVENSLPTEAFF.

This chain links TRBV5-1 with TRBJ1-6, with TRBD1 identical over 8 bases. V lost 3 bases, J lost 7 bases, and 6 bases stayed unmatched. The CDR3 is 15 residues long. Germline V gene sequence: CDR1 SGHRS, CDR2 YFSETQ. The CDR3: CASSSRTGTNSPLHF. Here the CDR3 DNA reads TGCGCCAGCAGCTCCCGGACAGGGACAAATTCACCCCTCCACTTT.

CDR3 nucleotide sequence: TGTGCCAGCAGCCAAGGTCTGGGAGGGTCCTACAATGAGCAGTTCTTC. It is translated as CASSQGLGGSYNEQFF. The V call is TRBV4-2, the J call TRBJ2-1, with 7 bases matching TRBD2. Trimming at V came to 1 base and at J to 1 base, leaving 4 bases not matched to a gene. Germline V gene sequence: CDR1 LGHNA, CDR2 YNFKEQ. The CDR3 is 16 residues long.

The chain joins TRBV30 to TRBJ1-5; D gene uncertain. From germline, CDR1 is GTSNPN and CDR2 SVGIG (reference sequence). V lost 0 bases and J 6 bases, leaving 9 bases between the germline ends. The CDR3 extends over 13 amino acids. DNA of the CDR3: TGTGCCTGGAGTGTATCGGGATTTCAGCCCCAGCATTTT. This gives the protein CAWSVSGFQPQHF.

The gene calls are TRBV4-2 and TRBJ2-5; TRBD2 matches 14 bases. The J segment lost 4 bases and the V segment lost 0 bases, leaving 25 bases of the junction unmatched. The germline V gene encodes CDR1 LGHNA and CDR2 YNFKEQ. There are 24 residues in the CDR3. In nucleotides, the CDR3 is TGTGCCAGCAGCCAAGAGGGTTTGGGGGGGAGGACTAGCGGGAGGCCCGGGTTCAGAGAGACCCAGTACTTC. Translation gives CASSQEGLGGRTSGRPGFRETQYF.

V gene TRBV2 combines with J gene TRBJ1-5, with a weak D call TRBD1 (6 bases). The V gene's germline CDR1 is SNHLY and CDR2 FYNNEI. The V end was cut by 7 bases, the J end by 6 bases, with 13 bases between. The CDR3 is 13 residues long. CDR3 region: CASNSRGFQPQHF. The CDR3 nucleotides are TGTGCCAGCAACAGCAGGGGATTTCAGCCCCAGCATTTT.

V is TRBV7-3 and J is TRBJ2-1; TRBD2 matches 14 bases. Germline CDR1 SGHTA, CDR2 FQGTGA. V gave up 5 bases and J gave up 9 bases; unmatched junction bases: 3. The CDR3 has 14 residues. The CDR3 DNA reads TGTGCCAGCAGCCGGACTAGCGGGGGGTTTGAGCAGTTCTTC. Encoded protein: CASSRTSGGFEQFF. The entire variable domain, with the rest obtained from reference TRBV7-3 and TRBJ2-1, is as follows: GAGVSQTPSNKVTEKGKYVELRCDPISGHTALYWYRQSLGQGPEFLIYFQGTGAADDSGLPNDRFFAVRPEGSVSTLKIQRTERGDSAVYLCASSRTSGGFEQFFGPGTRLTVL.

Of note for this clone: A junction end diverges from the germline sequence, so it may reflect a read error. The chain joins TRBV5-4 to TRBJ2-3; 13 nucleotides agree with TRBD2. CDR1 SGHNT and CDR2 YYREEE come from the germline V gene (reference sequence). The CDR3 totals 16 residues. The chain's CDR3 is CASSLAGGTSGNFPDF. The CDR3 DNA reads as TGTGCCAGCAGCTTGGCCGGGGGGACTAGCGGGAACTTTCCGGATTTT.

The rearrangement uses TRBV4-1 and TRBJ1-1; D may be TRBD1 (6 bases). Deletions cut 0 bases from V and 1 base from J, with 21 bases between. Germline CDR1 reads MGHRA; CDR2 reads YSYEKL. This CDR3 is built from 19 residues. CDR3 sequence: CASSQDLRAGEGANTEAFF. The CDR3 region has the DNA TGCGCCAGCAGCCAAGATCTACGGGCAGGGGAAGGGGCGAACACTGAAGCTTTCTTT.

In DNA, the CDR3 is TGTGCCAGCAGTCCCAGGACAGGGGTGATCTCCTACGAGCAGTACTTC. It codes for CASSPRTGVISYEQYF. The chain uses TRBV27 and TRBJ2-7; TRBD1 matches at 9 bases. This CDR3 comprises 16 residues. The junction had 8 bases not matched to a gene; V was cut back by 5 bases and J by 0 bases. The V gene's germline CDR1 is MNHEY and CDR2 SMNVEV (reference sequence).

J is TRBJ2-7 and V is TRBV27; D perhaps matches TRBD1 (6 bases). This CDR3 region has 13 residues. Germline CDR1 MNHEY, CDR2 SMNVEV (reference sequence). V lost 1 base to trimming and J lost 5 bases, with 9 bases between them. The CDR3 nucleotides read TGTGCCAGCAGTTTATGGGGGCCCCACGAGCAGTACTTC. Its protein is CASSLWGPHEQYF.

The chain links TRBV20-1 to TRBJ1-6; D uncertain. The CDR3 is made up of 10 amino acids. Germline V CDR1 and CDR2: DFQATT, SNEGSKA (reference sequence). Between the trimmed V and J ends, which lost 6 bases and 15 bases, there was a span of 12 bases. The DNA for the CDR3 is TGCAGTGCGCCACACGCTCACCTCCACTTT. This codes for CSAPHAHLHF.

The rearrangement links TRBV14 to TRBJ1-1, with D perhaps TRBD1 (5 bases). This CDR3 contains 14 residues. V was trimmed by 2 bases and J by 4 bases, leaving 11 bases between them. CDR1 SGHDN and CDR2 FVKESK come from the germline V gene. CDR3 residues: CASSQFGGTTEAFF. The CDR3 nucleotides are TGTGCCAGCAGCCAATTCGGAGGGACCACTGAAGCTTTCTTT.

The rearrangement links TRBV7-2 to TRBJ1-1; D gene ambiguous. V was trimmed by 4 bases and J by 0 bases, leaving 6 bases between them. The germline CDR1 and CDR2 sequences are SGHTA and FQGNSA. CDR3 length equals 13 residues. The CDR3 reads CASSSNMNTEAFF. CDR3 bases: TGTGCCAGCAGCTCCAACATGAACACTGAAGCTTTCTTT.

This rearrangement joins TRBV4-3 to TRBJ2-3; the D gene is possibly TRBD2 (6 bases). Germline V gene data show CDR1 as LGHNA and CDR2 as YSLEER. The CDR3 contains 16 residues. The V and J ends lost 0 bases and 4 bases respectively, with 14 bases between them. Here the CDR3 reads CASSQDMGGAADTQYF. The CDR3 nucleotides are TGCGCCAGCAGCCAAGATATGGGCGGGGCTGCAGATACGCAGTATTTT.